This TCR beta chain originates from a study of cytomegalovirus exposure and HLA in healthy donors. TCRdb keeps only in-frame clones here, not all; method: immunoSEQ multiplex PCR. The sample includes tens of thousands of clones, roughly 94% of them seen just once. This clone appeared once. This clonotype was sampled from a young woman in good health and CMV-seronegative. Sequenced sample: PBMCs.

In DNA form, the CDR3 reads TGTGCCAGCAGCGGCATAGCGGGAGGGCAGTTCTTC. It codes for CASSGIAGGQFF. The V gene is TRBV7-9, the J gene TRBJ2-1; TRBD2 matches 10 bases. Germline V gene lookup returns CDR1 SEHNR and CDR2 FQNEAQ (reference sequence). The V gene end was trimmed by 5 bases and the J gene end by 12 bases; junction bases not matched to a gene: 4. The CDR3 runs to 12 residues. Looking up the rest from reference TRBV7-9 and TRBJ2-1 gives the full variable domain: DTGVSQNPRHKITKRGQNVTFRCDPISEHNRLYWYRQTLGQGPEFLTYFQNEAQLEKSRLLSDRFSAERPKGSFSTLEIQRTEQGDSAMYLCASSGIAGGQFFGPGTRLTVL.